Only a few counts were recorded for the clone carrying this TCR beta chain. Its matching antigen is unknown. TCRdb fed the reads into MiXCR, producing one record per CDR3 protein. The table shows 150,000 to 200,000 distinct CDR3 sequences, with 9.5% occurring only once. The data originate from a study of T cell repertoires in cytomegalovirus infection. Study-level information: CMV infection and matching HLA type were both indicated by public TCR beta signatures. Overall study findings and caveats: CMV-specific TCR beta clonotypes restricted by HLA-C dominated the ex vivo response. Pooled public TCR beta family frequency picked out CMV carriers with the relevant HLA.

This TCR was recovered from a human donor in good health (CMV status not recorded). Some clones in this sample may be carry-over from other donors' samples. Sequencing was performed on PBMCs.

In DNA form, the CDR3 reads TGTGCCAGCAGCCGGATCGGGGCGGCAGAGGAGACCCAGTACTTC. Protein product: CASSRIGAAEETQYF. The chain employs TRBV7-6 and TRBJ2-5; D assignment may be TRBD1 or TRBD2 (5 bases each). Germline values: CDR1 SGHVS, CDR2 FNYEAQ. Trimming removed 5 bases from V and 5 bases from J, with 18 bases in between. This CDR3 comprises 15 residues.